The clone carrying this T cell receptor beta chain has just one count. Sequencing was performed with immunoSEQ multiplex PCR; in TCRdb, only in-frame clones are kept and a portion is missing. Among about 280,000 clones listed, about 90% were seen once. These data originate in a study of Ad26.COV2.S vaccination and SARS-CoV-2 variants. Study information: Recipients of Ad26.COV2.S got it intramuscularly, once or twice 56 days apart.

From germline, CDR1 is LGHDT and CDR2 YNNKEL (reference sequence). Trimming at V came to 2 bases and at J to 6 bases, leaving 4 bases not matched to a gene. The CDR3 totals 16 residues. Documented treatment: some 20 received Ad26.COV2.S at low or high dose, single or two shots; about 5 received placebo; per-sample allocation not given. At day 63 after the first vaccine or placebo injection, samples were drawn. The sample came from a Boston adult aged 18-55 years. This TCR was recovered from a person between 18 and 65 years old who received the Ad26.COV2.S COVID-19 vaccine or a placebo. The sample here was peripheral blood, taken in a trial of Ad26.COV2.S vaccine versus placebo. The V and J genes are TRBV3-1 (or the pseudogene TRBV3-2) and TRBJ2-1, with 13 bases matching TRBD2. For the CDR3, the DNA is TGTGCCAGCAGCCAACCGGGACTAGCGGGAAGCAATGAGCAGTTCTTC. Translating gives CASSQPGLAGSNEQFF.